The rows below give T cell receptor beta chains drawn from one sample of a study of blood T cell repertoires in COVID-19. This table comes from immunoSEQ multiplex PCR, and its TCRdb copy is limited to in-frame clones, with some not included. The sample consists of about 200,000 clones, about 86% of them appearing once. Sequencing used peripheral blood. The receptors were sampled from a woman aged 45 to 65 with COVID-19, enrolled during active disease. Both conserved end residues are trimmed from each CDR3.

V	CDR3
TRBV19	ASSEGGGTEAF
TRBV6-5	ASSYRYDREEVGYT
TRBV7-2	ASSSWTGEEKLF
TRBV19	ASSLGVWNEQF
TRBV5-5	ASSFGYEQY
TRBV19	ASSIAGWSNQPQH
TRBV5-8	ASSLGPGTQAF
TRBV7-2	ASSSRQTSYEQY
TRBV30	AWGSGYNTEAF
TRBV5-4	ASSLQGSLYGYT
TRBV5-8	ASSSGLATDTQY
TRBV28	ASSLSRSTIY
TRBV3-1/TRBV3-2	ASSHTGLALDTQY
TRBV6-2/TRBV6-3	ASSHDRGGSPLH
TRBV21-1	ASTPGTACYGYT
TRBV19	ASSNYPTATLNIQY
TRBV10-3	AIRRAGALNEQF
TRBV19	ASSPIRSGGSYEQF
TRBV2	ASTRTNNQPQH
TRBV5-1	ASSLGQGSFAGELF
TRBV28	ASSEGGGYT
TRBV5-1	ASSLGLLSPHEQY
TRBV5-6	ASSPGTGPYGYT
TRBV7-2	ASSLVMGRGYEQY
TRBV10-3	AIIGDLSGGNEQF
TRBV30	AWSVPPSRGGYT
TRBV5-5	ASSYTLNQPQH
TRBV12-3/TRBV12-4	ASSSFYGYT
TRBV4-1	ASSQEPSGAQETQY
TRBV19	ASKYRRASGNTIY
TRBV5-4	ASSSTRAGTGELF
TRBV7-9	ASSFVEFGELF
TRBV4-1	ASSLQGDQETQY
TRBV27	ASSLTGIPNYGYT
TRBV24-1	ATSALTSGSPLDTQY
TRBV19	ASSTSGTREAF
TRBV5-6	ASSFGGAKGYT
TRBV28	ACGQGDLFEKLF
TRBV11-2	ASSFQGMLASGNTIY
TRBV15	ATSRDPGIAGDNQPQH
TRBV5-1	ASSSLGTTDTQY